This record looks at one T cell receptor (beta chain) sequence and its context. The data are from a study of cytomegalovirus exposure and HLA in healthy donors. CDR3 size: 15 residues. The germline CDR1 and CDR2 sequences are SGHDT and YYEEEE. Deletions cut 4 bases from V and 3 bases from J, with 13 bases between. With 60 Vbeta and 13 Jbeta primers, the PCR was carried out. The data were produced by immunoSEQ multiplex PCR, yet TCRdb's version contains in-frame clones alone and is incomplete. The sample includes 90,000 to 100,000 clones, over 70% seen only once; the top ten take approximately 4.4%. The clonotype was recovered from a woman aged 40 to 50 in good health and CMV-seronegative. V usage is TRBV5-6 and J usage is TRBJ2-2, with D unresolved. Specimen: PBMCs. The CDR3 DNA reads TGTGCCAGCAGCGCCCTCTCCCGGGACACCGGGGAGCTGTTTTTT. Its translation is CASSALSRDTGELFF.